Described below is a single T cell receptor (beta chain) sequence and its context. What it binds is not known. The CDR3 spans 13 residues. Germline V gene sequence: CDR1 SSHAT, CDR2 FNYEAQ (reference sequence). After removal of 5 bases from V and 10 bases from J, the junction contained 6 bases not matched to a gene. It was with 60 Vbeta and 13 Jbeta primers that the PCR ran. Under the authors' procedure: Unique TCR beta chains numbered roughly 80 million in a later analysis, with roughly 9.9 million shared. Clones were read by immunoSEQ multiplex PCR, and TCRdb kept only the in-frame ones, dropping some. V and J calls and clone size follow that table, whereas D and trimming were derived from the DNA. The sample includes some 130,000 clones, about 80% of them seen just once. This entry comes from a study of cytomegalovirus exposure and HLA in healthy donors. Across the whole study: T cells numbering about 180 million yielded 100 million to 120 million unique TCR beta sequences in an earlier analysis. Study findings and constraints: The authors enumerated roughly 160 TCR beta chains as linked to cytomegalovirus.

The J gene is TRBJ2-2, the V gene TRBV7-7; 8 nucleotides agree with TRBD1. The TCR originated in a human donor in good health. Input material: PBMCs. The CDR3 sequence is CASSDRGDEELFF. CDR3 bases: TGTGCCAGCAGCGACAGGGGTGACGAGGAGCTGTTTTTT. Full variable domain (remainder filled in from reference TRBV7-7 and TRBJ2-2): GAGVSQSPRYKVTKRGQDVTLRCDPISSHATLYWYQQALGQGPEFLTYFNYEAQPDKSGLPSDRFSAERPEGSISTLTIQRTEQRDSAMYRCASSDRGDEELFFGEGSRLTVL.